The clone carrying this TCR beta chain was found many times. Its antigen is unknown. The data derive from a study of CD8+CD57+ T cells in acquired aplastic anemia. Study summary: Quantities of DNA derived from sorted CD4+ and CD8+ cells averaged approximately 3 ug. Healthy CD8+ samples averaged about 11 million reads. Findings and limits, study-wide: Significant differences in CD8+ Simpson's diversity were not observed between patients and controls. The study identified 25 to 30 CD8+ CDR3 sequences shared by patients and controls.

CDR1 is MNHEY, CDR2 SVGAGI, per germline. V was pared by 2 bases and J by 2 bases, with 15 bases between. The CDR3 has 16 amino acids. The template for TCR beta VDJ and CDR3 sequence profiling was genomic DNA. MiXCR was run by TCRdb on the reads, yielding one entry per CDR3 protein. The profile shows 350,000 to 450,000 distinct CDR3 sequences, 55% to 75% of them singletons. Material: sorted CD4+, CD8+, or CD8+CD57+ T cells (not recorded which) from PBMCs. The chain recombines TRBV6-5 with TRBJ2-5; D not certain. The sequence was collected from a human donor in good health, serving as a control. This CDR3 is CASSYMAPRIQETQYF. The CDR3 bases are TGTGCCAGCAGTTACATGGCCCCCCGCATACAAGAGACCCAGTACTTC.